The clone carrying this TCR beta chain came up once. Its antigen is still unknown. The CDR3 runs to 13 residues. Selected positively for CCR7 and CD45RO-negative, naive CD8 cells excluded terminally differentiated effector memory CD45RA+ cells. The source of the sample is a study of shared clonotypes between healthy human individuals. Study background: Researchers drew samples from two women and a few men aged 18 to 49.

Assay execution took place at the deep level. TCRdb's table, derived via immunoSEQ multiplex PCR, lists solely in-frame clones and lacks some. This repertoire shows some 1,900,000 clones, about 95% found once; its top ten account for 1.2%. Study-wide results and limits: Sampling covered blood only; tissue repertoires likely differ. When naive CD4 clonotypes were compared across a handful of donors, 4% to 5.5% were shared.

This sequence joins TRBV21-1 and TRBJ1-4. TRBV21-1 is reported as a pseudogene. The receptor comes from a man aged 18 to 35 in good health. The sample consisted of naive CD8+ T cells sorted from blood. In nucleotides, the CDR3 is TGTGCCACTCCTGGACGAGGGAATGAAAAACTGTTTTTT. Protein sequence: CATPGRGNEKLFF.